Each of the 28 T cell receptor beta chains below was sequenced from the same sample in a study of T cells expressing NK-cell markers. TCRdb processed the 5' RACE reads again and assigns one entry to each CDR3 protein, with no DNA. Recorded for this sample: 500,000 or so distinct CDR3 sequences. The sequenced sample consisted of blood T cells: a sorted CD56 or NKG2C T cell subset, CD4+ or CD8+ T cells, or bulk PBMC T cells (not recorded which). The receptors shown here come from a man in his late teens or twenties in good health.

This chain uses TRBV5-6 with TRBJ2-1. Germline V CDR1 and CDR2: SGHDT, YYEEEE. The CDR3 runs 15 residues. The CDR3 is CASSFLTAGNNEQFF.

This chain links TRBV12-3 or TRBV12-4 with TRBJ2-2; lacking DNA, the TRBD1 call made by TCRdb goes unchecked. This CDR3 is built from 15 residues. CDR3 residues: CASSGIPGRVGELFF.

The chain recombines TRBV3-1 with TRBJ2-1. The CDR3 runs to 13 residues. CDR1 LGHDT and CDR2 YNNKEL come from the germline V gene (reference sequence). This CDR3 reads CASSQAMYNEQFF.

The V call is TRBV7-8, the J call TRBJ2-2. CDR3 length: 14 amino acids. The germline V gene has CDR1 SGHVS and CDR2 FQNEAQ. The CDR3 sequence: CASSSIGLTGELFF.

This rearrangement joins TRBV29-1 to TRBJ2-3; TCRdb lists TRBD1, though no DNA is available to test this call. The CDR3 spans 13 residues. CDR1 SQVTM and CDR2 ANQGSEA come from the germline V gene. The CDR3: CSVLRQNTDTQYF.

The CDR3 sequence: CASKDPLEQFF. The genes are TRBV7-9 and TRBJ2-1. The CDR3 is made up of 11 amino acids. The germline V gene has CDR1 SEHNR and CDR2 FQNEAQ (reference sequence).

The CDR3 sequence is CASSLSSRTRAKSPLHF. This chain uses TRBV7-6 with TRBJ1-6; the TRBD1 assignment by TCRdb is unverifiable without DNA. The CDR3 is 17 amino acids. Germline V gene lookup returns CDR1 SGHVS and CDR2 FNYEAQ. The full variable domain, rest sourced from reference TRBV7-6 and TRBJ1-6, is GAGVSQSPRYKVTKRGQDVALRCDPISGHVSLYWYRQALGQGPEFLTYFNYEAQQDKSGLPNDRFSAERPEGSISTLTIQRTEQRDSAMYRCASSLSSRTRAKSPLHFGNGTRLTVT.

The CDR3 region is CASSYNPGRNEQFF. The chain joins TRBV5-6 to TRBJ2-1; the TRBD1 assignment by TCRdb is unverifiable without DNA. The germline V gene has CDR1 SGHDT and CDR2 YYEEEE. This CDR3 spans 14 amino acids.

This chain links TRBV10-3 with TRBJ2-1; the D gene TCRdb calls, TRBD2, cannot be checked with no DNA. From germline, CDR1 is ENHRY and CDR2 SYGVKD. This CDR3 is 18 amino acids long. The chain's CDR3 is CAISDWLAGVSLNNEQFF.

V and J are TRBV24-1 and TRBJ2-2; there is no DNA to check the TCRdb D call of TRBD2. CDR3 length: 17 residues. Germline V gene data show CDR1 as KGHDR and CDR2 as SFDVKD. The CDR3 is CATSDSLAGSNTGELFF.

This chain connects TRBV5-1 to TRBJ1-1. The CDR3 has 15 residues. Germline lookup yields CDR1 SGHRS and CDR2 YFSETQ. This CDR3 is CASSSLSGGSTEAFF.

This sequence joins TRBV12-3 or TRBV12-4 and TRBJ2-1. This CDR3 spans 12 amino acids. This CDR3 is CASSWGWDEQFF.

The rearrangement links TRBV18 to TRBJ1-3; there is no DNA to check the TCRdb D call of TRBD1. The germline gives CDR1 KGHSH, CDR2 LQKENI. The CDR3 has 16 residues. CDR3 in amino acids: CASSPQRDNVGNTIYF.

The V gene is TRBV6-1, the J gene TRBJ2-7. CDR3 length equals 14 residues. Germline assignment: CDR1 MNHNS and CDR2 SASEGT. Here the CDR3 reads CASRWGISSYEQYF.

The chain couples TRBV2 to TRBJ2-1. The CDR3 has 15 residues. Germline lookup yields CDR1 SNHLY and CDR2 FYNNEI. CDR3 in amino acids: CASRIVGSPYNEQFF.

The V gene is TRBV4-3, the J gene TRBJ2-7; there is no DNA to check the TCRdb D call of TRBD1. Germline V lookup: CDR1 LGHNA, CDR2 YSLEER. The CDR3 sequence is 15 residues long. The CDR3 loop reads CASSPGQALSYEQYF.

CDR3 residues: CASSQVSPTTDTQYF. V gene TRBV4-2 combines with J gene TRBJ2-3; TCRdb returns TRBD1, unconfirmable since there is no DNA. The CDR3 runs to 15 residues. Germline CDR1 and CDR2: LGHNA and YNFKEQ.

The CDR3 here is CASSLGTVGTEAFF. The chain has TRBV7-9 and TRBJ1-1; TCRdb's assignment of TRBD1 cannot be checked, as there is no DNA. The CDR3 is made up of 14 amino acids. Germline CDR1 and CDR2: SEHNR and FQNEAQ (reference sequence).

This chain uses TRBV12-3 or TRBV12-4 with TRBJ2-1; the TCRdb D gene call, TRBD2, has no DNA to confirm it. The CDR3 sequence is 17 residues long. The CDR3 is CASSFLLDSGVYNEQFF.

The chain links TRBV28 to TRBJ2-7. The CDR3 extends over 14 amino acids. CDR1 is MDHEN and CDR2 is SYDVKM in the germline V gene. CDR3 residues: CASMVYGVSYEQYF.

The chain recombines TRBV29-1 with TRBJ2-7; TCRdb's D call of TRBD2 is untestable without DNA. CDR1 SQVTM and CDR2 ANQGSEA come from the germline V gene. CDR3 length equals 15 residues. The CDR3 reads CSVEEGGLAPYEQYF.

The chain couples TRBV30 to TRBJ2-7. The germline V gene has CDR1 GTSNPN and CDR2 SVGIG (reference sequence). The CDR3 covers 13 residues. The CDR3 sequence: CAWSSSSGYEQYF. Filled out from reference TRBV30 and TRBJ2-7, the complete variable domain reads SQTIHQWPATLVQPVGSPLSLECTVEGTSNPNLYWYRQAAGRGLQLLFYSVGIGQISSEVPQNLSASRPQDRQFILSSKKLLLSDSGFYLCAWSSSSGYEQYFGPGTRLTVT.

The rearrangement links TRBV10-1 to TRBJ2-2; the D call of TRBD2 rests on TCRdb alone, since no DNA is present to check it. The germline CDR1 and CDR2 sequences are WNHNN and SYGVQD (reference sequence). There are 18 residues in the CDR3. CDR3 loop: CASSDHKEGPANTGELFF.

The V and J genes are TRBV24-1 and TRBJ2-5; TCRdb's assignment of TRBD1 cannot be checked, as there is no DNA. Germline values: CDR1 KGHDR, CDR2 SFDVKD. The CDR3 has 14 amino acids. Here the CDR3 reads CATSTTGTVETQYF.

This chain joins TRBV4-2 and TRBJ2-3; TCRdb gives TRBD2 as the D gene, but with no DNA this cannot be confirmed. CDR1 LGHNA and CDR2 YNFKEQ come from the germline V gene. CDR3 length equals 12 residues. This chain's CDR3 is CASSQDGTLQYF.

The gene calls are TRBV7-6 and TRBJ2-7; checking the TCRdb D call of TRBD2 is not possible without DNA. The CDR3 has 16 residues. Germline loops: CDR1 SGHVS, CDR2 FNYEAQ. The CDR3 protein is CASSLASTVNSYEQYF.

The gene calls are TRBV20-1 and TRBJ1-1; checking the TCRdb D call of TRBD1 is not possible without DNA. Germline CDR1 reads DFQATT; CDR2 reads SNEGSKA (reference sequence). The CDR3 contains 14 residues. The CDR3 sequence is CSASPGRWNTEAFF.

CDR3 amino acids: CASSQDTTIRNEQFF. The chain recombines TRBV4-3 with TRBJ2-1. CDR3 size: 15 residues. Germline assignment: CDR1 LGHNA and CDR2 YSLEER.